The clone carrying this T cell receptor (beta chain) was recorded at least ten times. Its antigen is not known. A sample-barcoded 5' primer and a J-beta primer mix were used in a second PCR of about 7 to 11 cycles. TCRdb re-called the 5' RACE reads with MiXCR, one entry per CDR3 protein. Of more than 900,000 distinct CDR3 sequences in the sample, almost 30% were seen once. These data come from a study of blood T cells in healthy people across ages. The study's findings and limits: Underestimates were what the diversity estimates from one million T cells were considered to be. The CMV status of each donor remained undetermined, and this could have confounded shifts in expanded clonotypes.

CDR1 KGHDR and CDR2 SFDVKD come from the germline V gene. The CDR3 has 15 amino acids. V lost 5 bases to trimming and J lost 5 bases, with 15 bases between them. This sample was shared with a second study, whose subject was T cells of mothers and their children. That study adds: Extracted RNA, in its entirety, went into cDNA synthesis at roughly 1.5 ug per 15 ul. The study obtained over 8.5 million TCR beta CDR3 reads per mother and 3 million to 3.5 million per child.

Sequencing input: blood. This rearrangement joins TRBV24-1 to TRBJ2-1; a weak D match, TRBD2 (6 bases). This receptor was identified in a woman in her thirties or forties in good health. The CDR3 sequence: CATSVLGLGDNEQFF. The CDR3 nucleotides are TGTGCCACCAGTGTGTTGGGACTTGGCGACAATGAGCAGTTCTTC.